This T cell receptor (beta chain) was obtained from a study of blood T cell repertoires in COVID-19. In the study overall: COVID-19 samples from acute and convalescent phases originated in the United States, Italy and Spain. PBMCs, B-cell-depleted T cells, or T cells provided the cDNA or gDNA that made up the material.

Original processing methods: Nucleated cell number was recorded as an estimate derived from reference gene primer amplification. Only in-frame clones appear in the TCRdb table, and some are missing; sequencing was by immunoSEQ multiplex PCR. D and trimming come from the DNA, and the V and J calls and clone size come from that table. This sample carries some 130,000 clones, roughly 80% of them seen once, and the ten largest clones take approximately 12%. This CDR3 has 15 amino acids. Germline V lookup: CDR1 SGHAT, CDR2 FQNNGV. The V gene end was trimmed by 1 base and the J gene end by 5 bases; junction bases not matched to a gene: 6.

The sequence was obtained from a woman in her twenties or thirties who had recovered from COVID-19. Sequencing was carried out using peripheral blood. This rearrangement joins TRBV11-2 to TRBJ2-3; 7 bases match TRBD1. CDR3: CASSLAPNRGDTQYF. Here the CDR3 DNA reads TGTGCCAGCAGCTTAGCCCCGAACAGGGGAGATACGCAGTATTTT.